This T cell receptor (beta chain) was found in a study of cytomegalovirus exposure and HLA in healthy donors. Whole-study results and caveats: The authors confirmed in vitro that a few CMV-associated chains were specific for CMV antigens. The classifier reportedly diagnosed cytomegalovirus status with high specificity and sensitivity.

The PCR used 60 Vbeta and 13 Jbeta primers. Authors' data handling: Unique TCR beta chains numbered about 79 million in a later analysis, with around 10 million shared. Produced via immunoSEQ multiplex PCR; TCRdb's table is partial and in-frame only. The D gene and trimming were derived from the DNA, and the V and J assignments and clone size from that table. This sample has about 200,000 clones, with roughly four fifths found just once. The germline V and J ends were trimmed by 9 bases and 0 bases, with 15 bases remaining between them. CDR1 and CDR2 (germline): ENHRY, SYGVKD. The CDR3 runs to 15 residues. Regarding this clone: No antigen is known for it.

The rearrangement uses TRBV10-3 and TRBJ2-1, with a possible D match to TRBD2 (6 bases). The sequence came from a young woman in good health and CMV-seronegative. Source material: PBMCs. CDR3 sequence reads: CAISSSVVSYNEQFF. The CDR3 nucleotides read TGTGCCATTTCGTCTAGCGTCGTCTCCTACAATGAGCAGTTCTTC.